The source of this T cell receptor beta chain is a study of T cells in Graves' hyperthyroidism and ophthalmopathy. RNA transcripts were the template for amplifying TCR beta CDR3 regions. Researchers ran a first-round RT-PCR on the TCR CDR3 using the HTBI primer set. TCRdb re-called the multiplex PCR reads through MiXCR, storing one row per CDR3 protein. The sample contains 500,000 to 550,000 distinct CDR3 sequences, less than 25% of which appear only once. Trimming pared 3 bases from V and 14 bases from J, leaving 16 bases between. CDR1 and CDR2 (germline): SNHLY, FYNNEI. The CDR3 is 12 amino acids. Sequenced sample: blood. The chain joins TRBV2 to TRBJ2-5; D not certain. The TCR was taken from a young man with Graves' hyperthyroidism. In nucleotides, the CDR3 is TGTGCCAGCAGTGATGCCCCTCCGGCCCTCTACTTC. Protein product: CASSDAPPALYF.